This T cell receptor (beta chain) was profiled in a study of cytomegalovirus exposure and HLA in healthy donors. The wider study: Previous work identified 95 million to 140 million unique TCR beta sequences from around 180 million T cells.

It was with 60 Vbeta and 13 Jbeta primers that the PCR ran. Measured with immunoSEQ multiplex PCR; TCRdb has only the in-frame clones, and not every one. The table shows about 130,000 clones, with 8% to 11% occurring only once. The TCR originated in a woman between 18 and 29 years old in good health and CMV-seropositive. The sequenced material came from PBMCs.

Here the CDR3 DNA reads TGTGCCAGCAGCACAGGGTGGAGCGGGGAGCTGTTTTTT. Translated: CASSTGWSGELFF. The chain carries TRBV6-5 and TRBJ2-2; a possible D gene is TRBD1 (6 bases). The CDR3 is 13 residues long. Looked up from germline, CDR1 is MNHEY and CDR2 is SVGAGI. The ends were cut back, 6 bases at V and 7 bases at J, with 12 bases in the middle.